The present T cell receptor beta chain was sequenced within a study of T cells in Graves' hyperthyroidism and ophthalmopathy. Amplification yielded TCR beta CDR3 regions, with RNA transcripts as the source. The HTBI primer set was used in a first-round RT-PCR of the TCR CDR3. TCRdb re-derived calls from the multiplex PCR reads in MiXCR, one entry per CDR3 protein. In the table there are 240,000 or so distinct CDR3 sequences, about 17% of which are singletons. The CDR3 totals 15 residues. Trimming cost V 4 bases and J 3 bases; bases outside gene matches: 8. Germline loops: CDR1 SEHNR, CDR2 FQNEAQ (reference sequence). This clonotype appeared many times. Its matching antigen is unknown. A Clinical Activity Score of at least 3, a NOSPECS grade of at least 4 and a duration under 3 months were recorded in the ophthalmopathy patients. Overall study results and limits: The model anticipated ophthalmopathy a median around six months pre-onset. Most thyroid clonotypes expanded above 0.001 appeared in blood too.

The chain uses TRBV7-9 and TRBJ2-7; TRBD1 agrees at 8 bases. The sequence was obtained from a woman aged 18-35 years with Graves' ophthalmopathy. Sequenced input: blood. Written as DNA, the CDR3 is TGTGCCAGCAGCTCTCCGGGACAGGATCTCTACGAGCAGTACTTC. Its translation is CASSSPGQDLYEQYF.